Each of the 16 T cell receptor beta chains below was sequenced from the same sample in a study of blood T cell repertoires in COVID-19. Clones were read by immunoSEQ multiplex PCR, and TCRdb kept only the in-frame ones, dropping some. This repertoire shows hundreds of thousands of clones, about nine tenths found once; its top ten account for around 8.9%. Sequencing was carried out using PBMCs or T cells enriched from blood (not recorded which). Receptor source: a woman aged 18-29 years who had recovered from COVID-19.

The CDR3, as DNA: TGTGCCAGCAGCGAGACTGGACAGCGTGGTTATGGCTACACCTTC. Translating it yields CASSETGQRGYGYTF. The chain joins TRBV5-4 to TRBJ1-2, with a possible D match to TRBD1 (6 bases). The CDR3 has 15 residues. With 4 bases removed from V and 5 bases from J, the gap between germline ends came to 18 bases. Germline V lookup: CDR1 SGHNT, CDR2 YYREEE (reference sequence).

The rearrangement joins TRBV15 to TRBJ2-7; 8 bases line up with TRBD2. The CDR3 has 16 amino acids. Germline V gene data show CDR1 as LNHNV and CDR2 as YYDKDF (reference sequence). Unmatched junction bases numbered 10, after V lost 0 bases and J lost 6 bases. DNA for the CDR3: TGTGCCACCAGCAGAGACCGCGGGGGGCCCTACCGCGAGCAGTACTTC. Translated: CATSRDRGGPYREQYF.

The V call is TRBV23-1, the J call TRBJ2-3, with 8 nucleotides matching TRBD2. TRBV23-1 is labeled an ORF, and its function is uncertain. The CDR3 contains 17 residues. V lost 0 bases and J lost 2; bases outside the gene matches: 7. CDR3 sequence: CASSQSGLAGLTDTQYF. As DNA, the CDR3 is TGCGCCAGCAGTCAATCCGGTTTAGCGGGGCTCACAGATACGCAGTATTTT.

The chain employs TRBV6-2 or TRBV6-3 and TRBJ2-5; 9 positions agree with TRBD2. The germline gives CDR1 MNHEY, CDR2 SVGEGT. Trimming took 0 bases from V and 1 from J; bases not matched to a gene: 6. The CDR3 runs to 17 residues. As DNA, the CDR3 is TGTGCCAGCAGTTACTCAAAGCGGGGGGTATTCCAAGAGACCCAGTACTTC. This codes for CASSYSKRGVFQETQYF.

This clone occurred a few times. The chain combines TRBV3-1 (or the pseudogene TRBV3-2) with TRBJ1-5, with 9 nucleotides matching TRBD1. CDR1 and CDR2 from the germline V gene are LGHDT and YNNKEL (reference sequence). The V and J ends lost 1 base and 2 bases, in that order; junction bases with no gene match: 0. The CDR3 is 15 amino acids. CDR3 DNA: TGTGCCAGCAGCCAAGGGACAGGGGGCAATCAGCCCCAGCATTTT. Its protein product is CASSQGTGGNQPQHF.

The V and J genes are TRBV7-2 and TRBJ1-3; 7 bases line up with TRBD1. Trimming at V came to 0 bases and at J to 2 bases, leaving 4 bases not matched to a gene. From germline, CDR1 is SGHTA and CDR2 FQGNSA. The CDR3 has 16 residues. For the CDR3, the DNA is TGTGCCAGCAGCTTAGCCGTGACAGGGACTGGAAACACCATATATTTT. Protein product: CASSLAVTGTGNTIYF.

The chain employs TRBV5-1 and TRBJ2-7, with no clear D. CDR3 length equals 13 residues. V dropped 0 bases and J dropped 9 bases, with 13 bases sitting between them. In germline, CDR1 is SGHRS, CDR2 YFSETQ. The CDR3 sequence is CASSLGMRIGQYF. The DNA of the CDR3 is TGCGCCAGCAGCTTGGGGATGAGGATCGGGCAGTACTTC. Looking up the rest from reference TRBV5-1 and TRBJ2-7 gives the full variable domain: KAGVTQTPRYLIKTRGQQVTLSCSPISGHRSVSWYQQTPGQGLQFLFEYFSETQRNKGNFPGRFSGRQFSNSRSEMNVSTLELGDSALYLCASSLGMRIGQYFGPGTRLTVT.

The V and J genes are TRBV19 and TRBJ1-5, with TRBD1 matching over 7 bases. Germline CDR1 is LNHDA and CDR2 is SQIVND (reference sequence). J lost 6 bases, V lost 7 bases, and 15 bases had no gene match. The CDR3 totals 16 residues. The DNA of the CDR3 is TGTGCCAGTACTCCGTGGGCAGGGGGTGGCGGTCAGCCCCAGCATTTT. It specifies CASTPWAGGGGQPQHF.

The chain uses TRBV11-1 and TRBJ1-2, with 9 positions matching TRBD1. CDR3 length: 13 residues. Germline V gene data show CDR1 as SGHAT and CDR2 as FQDESV (reference sequence). Unmatched junction bases numbered 6, after V lost 5 bases and J lost 8 bases. CDR3 region: CASSGDRDVGYTF. The CDR3 DNA follows: TGTGCCAGCAGCGGGGACAGGGACGTCGGCTACACCTTC.

CDR3 sequence (DNA): TGTGCCAGCAGCCGGGCGGGCTTTACGAACACTGAAGCTTTCTTT. Translating it yields CASSRAGFTNTEAFF. This chain connects TRBV7-2 to TRBJ1-1; D remains ambiguous. CDR3 length: 15 amino acids. V was cut by 5 bases and J by 1 base, with 14 bases left in between. Per germline, CDR1 SGHTA and CDR2 FQGNSA. The full variable domain, rest sourced from reference TRBV7-2 and TRBJ1-1, is GAGVSQSPSNKVTEKGKDVELRCDPISGHTALYWYRQSLGQGLEFLIYFQGNSAPDKSGLPSDRFSAERTGGSVSTLTIQRTQQEDSAVYLCASSRAGFTNTEAFFGQGTRLTVV.

The rearrangement links TRBV15 to TRBJ1-2, with D uncertain. Germline V gene lookup returns CDR1 LNHNV and CDR2 YYDKDF (reference sequence). The CDR3 covers 16 residues. V was trimmed by 1 base and J by 0 bases, leaving 12 bases between them. This chain's CDR3 is CATSRGVPGTNYGYTF. The DNA of the CDR3 is TGTGCCACCAGCAGAGGGGTTCCAGGTACTAACTATGGCTACACCTTC.

The chain couples TRBV6-1 to TRBJ2-1; 8 bases line up with TRBD1. V shed 4 bases, J shed 3 bases, and the junction held 8 bases outside the gene matches. The CDR3 loop spans 16 amino acids. Germline CDR1 reads MNHNS; CDR2 reads SASEGT. This chain's CDR3 is CASSALGQVGYNEQFF. The CDR3 DNA reads as TGTGCCAGCAGTGCCTTGGGACAGGTGGGCTACAATGAGCAGTTCTTC.

V is TRBV4-3 and J is TRBJ1-5; D not resolved. CDR3 length equals 18 residues. Trimming took off 0 bases at V and 6 bases at J, with 21 bases between the two ends. Germline assignment: CDR1 LGHNA and CDR2 YSLEER. DNA of the CDR3: TGCGCCAGCAGCCAAGATAAGAGGGTACCTGGAGAAATTCAGCCCCAGCATTTT. Translated, it gives CASSQDKRVPGEIQPQHF.

This clone was seen only once. The chain has TRBV15 and TRBJ1-2; D might be TRBD1 (5 bases). CDR3 length: 15 residues. Trimming took off 0 bases at V and 9 bases at J, with 17 bases between the two ends. CDR1 and CDR2 from the germline V gene are LNHNV and YYDKDF (reference sequence). CDR3 DNA sequence: TGTGCCACCAGCAGAGAGGGCACAGGTGCTACCCGCTACACCTTC. Its protein is CATSREGTGATRYTF.

The rearrangement links TRBV2 to TRBJ2-2; the D gene is possibly TRBD2 (6 bases). There are 13 residues in the CDR3. Trimming took off 6 bases at V and 6 bases at J, with 11 bases between the two ends. CDR1 and CDR2 (germline): SNHLY, FYNNEI. This CDR3 is CASRRLVAGELFF. The DNA for the CDR3 is TGTGCCAGCAGGCGACTAGTTGCCGGGGAGCTGTTTTTT.

In DNA form, the CDR3 reads TGTGCCATTTCTTACGGAGGCCAAGAGACCCAGTACTTC. Protein: CAISYGGQETQYF. This chain connects TRBV10-3 to TRBJ2-5; TRBD2 is a possible D gene (5 bases). The CDR3 sequence is 13 residues long. The germline gives CDR1 ENHRY, CDR2 SYGVKD. The V end was cut by 9 bases, the J end by 1 base, with 12 bases between.